The 13 T cell receptor beta chains below were found in one sample sequenced in a study of T cell repertoires in cytomegalovirus infection (dated by TCRdb to between 2018 and 2021). Sequencing used an Illumina HiSeq 1500. TCRdb ran its own pipeline on the public reads, namely fastp trimming at Q25 and MiXCR clone calling, and kept in-frame beta chains. Rows are combined by CDR3 protein, so each entry shows the most common genes and DNA. A total of about 480,000 distinct CDR3 sequences appear in this sample, more than 30% of them only once. The ten largest clones capture roughly a sixth of the sample. The treatment or condition label of this sample denotes: in vitro stimulation with specific CMV peptide epitopes to enrich CMV-specific T cells. The antigens these receptors bind are not known. Sequences were derived from cultured PBMCs, sampled from culture after CMV antigen stimulation. These receptors were collected from a human donor in good health (CMV status not recorded). Some clones in this sample may be carry-over from other donors' samples.

In this sample, this clonotype turned up a few times. The chain uses TRBV6-1 and TRBJ2-3; D unresolved. Germline CDR1 reads MNHNS; CDR2 reads SASEGT. There are 12 residues in the CDR3. V was shortened by 7 bases and J by 6 bases, with 11 bases between the two germline ends. This CDR3 reads CASTTGGDTQYF. CDR3 nucleotide sequence: TGTGCCAGCACCACCGGTGGGGATACGCAGTATTTT.

V gene TRBV5-1 combines with J gene TRBJ2-1; possibly TRBD1 for D (6 bases). CDR1 SGHRS and CDR2 YFSETQ come from the germline V gene. Trimming pared 3 bases from V and 5 bases from J, leaving 15 bases between. The CDR3 has 15 residues. In nucleotides, the CDR3 is TGCGCCAGCAGCTCCGACAGGCTGAATCACAATGAGCAGTTCTTC. Its protein is CASSSDRLNHNEQFF.

This clonotype came up a few times. At one of its ends the junction is not consistent with the germline gene, which may arise from a read error. The CDR3 region is CASGDSGTNQETQYF. The CDR3 region has the DNA TGTGCCAGCGGTGATAGCGGGACGAACCAAGAGACCCAGTACTTC. The V and J genes are TRBV6-1 and TRBJ2-5, with 8 nucleotides matching TRBD2. This CDR3 contains 15 residues. Germline V lookup: CDR1 MNHNS, CDR2 SASEGT.

V usage is TRBV6-4 and J usage is TRBJ1-1, with 8 bases aligning to TRBD1. Germline lookup yields CDR1 MRHNA and CDR2 SNTAGT. This CDR3 contains 14 residues. V was pared by 4 bases and J by 11 bases, with 12 bases of the junction left unmatched. The CDR3 bases are TGTGCCAGCAGTGCCAACCCCGGGACAGGCGGTGCTTTCTTT. Translating it yields CASSANPGTGGAFF.

The chain joins TRBV7-3 to TRBJ2-7; 8 nucleotides line up with TRBD1. V gave up 5 bases and J gave up 5 bases; unmatched junction bases: 11. This CDR3 is built from 15 residues. The germline V gene encodes CDR1 SGHTA and CDR2 FQGTGA. The CDR3 protein is CASSGLGQGSHEQYF. Here the CDR3 DNA reads TGTGCCAGCAGCGGTCTTGGACAGGGATCCCACGAGCAGTACTTC.

The V gene is TRBV2, the J gene TRBJ2-6; TRBD1 is a possible D gene (6 bases). Germline CDR1 SNHLY, CDR2 FYNNEI. Trimming removed 4 bases from V and 0 bases from J, with 10 bases in between. The CDR3 spans 16 residues. The CDR3 region has the DNA TGTGCCAGCAGTGGGACAGATAGCTCTGGGGCCAACGTCCTGACTTTC. This translates into CASSGTDSSGANVLTF.

This clonotype was detected ten times or more. V and J are TRBV7-2 and TRBJ2-5; D is possibly TRBD1 (6 bases). V was trimmed by 1 base and J by 1 base, leaving 10 bases between them. In germline, CDR1 is SGHTA, CDR2 FQGNSA. This CDR3 region has 15 residues. CDR3 amino acids: CASSLGQASQETQYF. CDR3 nucleotide sequence: TGTGCCAGCAGCTTAGGACAGGCAAGCCAAGAGACCCAGTACTTC.

This clonotype has a handful of counts. This chain connects TRBV19 to TRBJ2-1, with TRBD2 matching over 9 bases. The CDR3 is 15 amino acids. Germline V gives CDR1 LNHDA, CDR2 SQIVND (reference sequence). Trimming at V came to 4 bases and at J to 2 bases, leaving 3 bases not matched to a gene. The CDR3 here is CASSRGLAAYNEQFF. CDR3 DNA: TGTGCCAGTAGTAGGGGACTAGCTGCCTACAATGAGCAGTTCTTC.

The rearrangement links TRBV20-1 to TRBJ2-1; 10 nucleotides line up with TRBD2. This CDR3 is built from 19 residues. CDR1 and CDR2 from the germline V gene are DFQATT and SNEGSKA (reference sequence). V was pared by 0 bases and J by 8 bases, with 19 bases of the junction left unmatched. CDR3 in DNA: TGCAGTGCTAGAGACCTATTCCGGAGTCTAGCGGGAGAAGCCGATGAGCAGTTCTTC. Translating gives CSARDLFRSLAGEADEQFF.

The J gene is TRBJ1-1, the V gene TRBV6-2 or TRBV6-3, with D perhaps TRBD1 (5 bases). Trimming took 7 bases from V and 1 from J, leaving 13 bases between them. CDR1 and CDR2 from the germline V gene are MNHEY and SVGEGT. The CDR3 totals 14 residues. CDR3 coding DNA: TGTGCCAGCACCTCGTGGGGCCCGAACACTGAAGCTTTCTTT. It specifies CASTSWGPNTEAFF.

This clonotype was counted ten times or more. CDR3: CASGLLPLQATSRAQETQYF. The CDR3 coding sequence is TGTGCTAGTGGTCTACTCCCCCTCCAAGCCACTTCGCGTGCGCAAGAGACCCAGTACTTC. The V and J genes are TRBV12-5 and TRBJ2-5, with no clear D. The ends were cut back, 5 bases at V and 2 bases at J, with 30 bases in the middle. CDR3 length: 20 residues. Germline CDR1 LGHNT, CDR2 FRNRAP.

V is TRBV12-3 or TRBV12-4 and J is TRBJ2-1, with D perhaps matching TRBD2 (6 bases). The V end was cut by 0 bases, the J end by 7 bases, with 16 bases between. The CDR3 extends over 16 amino acids. CDR3 sequence reads: CASSLAKAVRENEQFF. The DNA for the CDR3 is TGTGCCAGCAGTTTAGCAAAGGCGGTGCGGGAAAATGAGCAGTTCTTC.

The rearrangement links TRBV7-9 to TRBJ2-1; D is undetermined. V lost 6 bases and J 0 bases, leaving 15 bases between the germline ends. The germline V gene encodes CDR1 SEHNR and CDR2 FQNEAQ (reference sequence). The CDR3 runs to 16 residues. The CDR3 DNA reads as TGTGCCAGCAGGCAGACGGGTTCGAGCTCCTACAATGAGCAGTTCTTC. This sequence encodes CASRQTGSSSYNEQFF.